This is a list of T cell receptor beta chains from one sample in a study of CD8 T cells in ankylosing spondylitis. A single record per CDR3 protein comes from TCRdb applying MiXCR to the 5' RACE reads. This repertoire shows 200,000 or so distinct CDR3 sequences, around 24% found once; its top ten account for about 6.9%. The specimen sequenced was blood, either unsorted or a sorted T cell fraction (not recorded which). These receptors came from a male donor with ankylosing spondylitis or in good health (not recorded which). Both conserved end residues are part of each CDR3. D genes are given only for firm matches. Only some rows state a clone size, as once, few, many or a class for expanded clones.

clone size: many
J gene: TRBJ2-1
V gene: TRBV7-2
D gene: NA
CDR3 protein: CASSLEAGAYNEQFF
CDR3 DNA: TGTGCCAGCAGCTTAGAAGCGGGCGCCTACAATGAGCAGTTCTTC

clone size: many
J gene: TRBJ2-2
V gene: TRBV11-1
D gene: NA
CDR3 protein: CASSFAFRRASDSTGELFF
CDR3 DNA: TGTGCCAGCAGCTTTGCTTTTCGGAGGGCCTCGGATAGCACCGGGGAGCTGTTTTTT

clone size: many
J gene: TRBJ2-3
V gene: TRBV20-1
D gene: NA
CDR3 protein: CSAQLAGTDTQYF
CDR3 DNA: TGCAGTGCCCAACTAGCAGGCACAGATACGCAGTATTTT

clone size: NA
J gene: TRBJ2-3
V gene: TRBV5-1
D gene: NA
CDR3 protein: CASSIGDGVGRTDTQYF
CDR3 DNA: TGCGCCAGCAGCATCGGGGACGGTGTCGGGCGCACAGATACGCAGTATTTT

clone size: NA
J gene: TRBJ2-1
V gene: TRBV20-1
D gene: TRBD2
CDR3 protein: CSARDWGGLAGNEQFF
CDR3 DNA: TGCAGTGCTAGAGATTGGGGGGGACTAGCGGGAAATGAGCAGTTCTTC

clone size: NA
J gene: TRBJ1-3
V gene: TRBV5-1
D gene: NA
CDR3 protein: CASSLNERNTIYF
CDR3 DNA: TGCGCCAGCAGCTTAAACGAGCGGAACACCATATATTTT

clone size: many
J gene: TRBJ1-1
V gene: TRBV6-5
D gene: TRBD1
CDR3 protein: CASSYSGRGQGMNTEAFF
CDR3 DNA: TGTGCCAGCAGTTACTCGGGCAGGGGGCAGGGCATGAACACTGAAGCTTTCTTT

clone size: few
J gene: TRBJ1-2
V gene: TRBV9
D gene: NA
CDR3 protein: CASSVGGGGVRENGYTF
CDR3 DNA: TGTGCCAGCAGCGTAGGGGGGGGAGGGGTAAGGGAGAATGGCTACACCTTC

clone size: many
J gene: TRBJ1-5
V gene: TRBV18
D gene: NA
CDR3 protein: CASSPQGSGNQPQHF
CDR3 DNA: TGTGCCAGCTCACCGCAGGGTTCGGGCAATCAGCCCCAGCATTTT

clone size: many
J gene: TRBJ2-1
V gene: TRBV9
D gene: TRBD2
CDR3 protein: CASSYNTLGLAYNEQFF
CDR3 DNA: TGTGCCAGCAGCTACAACACGCTAGGACTAGCGTACAATGAGCAGTTCTTC

clone size: many
J gene: TRBJ2-7
V gene: TRBV5-1
D gene: NA
CDR3 protein: CASSLVGLTYEQYF
CDR3 DNA: TGCGCCAGCAGCTTGGTGGGACTGACCTACGAGCAGTACTTC

clone size: few
J gene: TRBJ2-1
V gene: TRBV4-3
D gene: TRBD2
CDR3 protein: CASSQEASSGSNEQFF
CDR3 DNA: TGCGCCAGCAGCCAAGAAGCGTCTAGCGGGAGCAATGAGCAGTTCTTC

clone size: few
J gene: TRBJ1-5
V gene: TRBV29-1
D gene: NA
CDR3 protein: CSVVGTFGQPQHF
CDR3 DNA: TGCAGCGTTGTGGGGACATTTGGTCAGCCCCAGCATTTT

clone size: many
J gene: TRBJ2-7
V gene: TRBV29-1
D gene: NA
CDR3 protein: CSVGIQPSYEQYF
CDR3 DNA: TGCAGCGTTGGGATACAGCCCTCCTACGAGCAGTACTTC

clone size: once
J gene: TRBJ2-3
V gene: TRBV4-2
D gene: TRBD1
CDR3 protein: CASSQVLGTGGKDTQYF
CDR3 DNA: TGTGCCAGCAGCCAAGTTCTCGGGACAGGGGGGAAAGATACGCAGTATTTT

clone size: many
J gene: TRBJ2-3
V gene: TRBV5-1
D gene: TRBD1
CDR3 protein: CASSSTGDATDTQYF
CDR3 DNA: TGCGCCAGCAGCTCTACAGGGGATGCTACAGATACGCAGTATTTT

clone size: NA
J gene: TRBJ1-1
V gene: TRBV29-1
D gene: NA
CDR3 protein: CSVYRERSMNTEAFF
CDR3 DNA: TGCAGCGTTTACAGGGAACGGTCCATGAACACTGAAGCTTTCTTT

clone size: many
J gene: TRBJ2-7
V gene: TRBV9
D gene: NA
CDR3 protein: CASSVVGGEQYF
CDR3 DNA: TGTGCCAGCAGCGTAGTAGGGGGCGAGCAGTACTTC

clone size: NA
J gene: TRBJ2-6
V gene: TRBV27
D gene: NA
CDR3 protein: CASSWGRSGANVLTF
CDR3 DNA: TGTGCCAGCAGCTGGGGACGCTCTGGGGCCAACGTCCTGACTTTC

clone size: few
J gene: TRBJ2-5
V gene: TRBV6-5
D gene: NA
CDR3 protein: CASSYAQGRQETQYF
CDR3 DNA: TGTGCCAGCAGTTACGCCCAGGGGCGACAAGAGACCCAGTACTTC

clone size: many
J gene: TRBJ1-1
V gene: TRBV12-3/TRBV12-4
D gene: NA
CDR3 protein: CASTLSGVAEAFF
CDR3 DNA: TGTGCCAGCACCCTAAGTGGGGTCGCTGAAGCTTTCTTT

clone size: NA
J gene: TRBJ2-1
V gene: TRBV7-8
D gene: NA
CDR3 protein: CASSNSGPYNEQFF
CDR3 DNA: TGTGCCAGCAGCAACAGCGGACCCTACAATGAGCAGTTCTTC

clone size: NA
J gene: TRBJ2-3
V gene: TRBV20-1
D gene: NA
CDR3 protein: CSAMRGTSTDTQYF
CDR3 DNA: TGCAGTGCTATGAGGGGGACTAGCACAGATACGCAGTATTTT

clone size: NA
J gene: TRBJ1-2
V gene: TRBV5-1
D gene: TRBD1
CDR3 protein: CASSLEGQGKGYTF
CDR3 DNA: TGCGCCAGCAGCTTGGAAGGACAGGGGAAGGGCTACACCTTC

clone size: NA
J gene: TRBJ2-3
V gene: TRBV10-3
D gene: TRBD2
CDR3 protein: CAISLAGGSDTQYF
CDR3 DNA: TGTGCCATCAGCTTAGCGGGAGGGTCAGATACGCAGTATTTT

clone size: few
J gene: TRBJ2-1
V gene: TRBV13
D gene: NA
CDR3 protein: CASSLPWRTTLTNEQFF
CDR3 DNA: TGTGCCAGCAGTTTACCGTGGAGGACTACATTGACCAATGAGCAGTTCTTC

clone size: many
J gene: TRBJ2-7
V gene: TRBV28
D gene: TRBD2
CDR3 protein: CASRDAAGGSKGRAEQYF
CDR3 DNA: TGTGCCAGCAGGGATGCAGCGGGAGGGTCCAAGGGACGAGCCGAGCAGTACTTC

clone size: many
J gene: TRBJ2-4
V gene: TRBV12-3/TRBV12-4
D gene: TRBD1
CDR3 protein: CACLAPGTGRDIQYF
CDR3 DNA: TGTGCCTGCCTGGCCCCCGGGACAGGGAGGGACATTCAGTACTTC

clone size: few
J gene: TRBJ2-3
V gene: TRBV20-1
D gene: NA
CDR3 protein: CSAGLDTQYF
CDR3 DNA: TGCAGTGCTGGTCTCGATACGCAGTATTTT

clone size: many
J gene: TRBJ2-5
V gene: TRBV5-4
D gene: NA
CDR3 protein: CASSQAGPETQYF
CDR3 DNA: TGTGCCAGCAGCCAGGCCGGGCCCGAGACCCAGTACTTC

clone size: many
J gene: TRBJ2-3
V gene: TRBV12-3/TRBV12-4
D gene: TRBD2
CDR3 protein: CASSFWGGGRSTDTQYF
CDR3 DNA: TGTGCCAGCAGTTTCTGGGGGGGAGGGAGAAGCACAGATACGCAGTATTTT

clone size: NA
J gene: TRBJ2-2
V gene: TRBV30
D gene: NA
CDR3 protein: CAWSRASPGELFF
CDR3 DNA: TGTGCCTGGAGTAGGGCGAGTCCCGGGGAGCTGTTTTTT

clone size: few
J gene: TRBJ2-7
V gene: TRBV3-1
D gene: TRBD2
CDR3 protein: CASSQETSAAYEQYF
CDR3 DNA: TGTGCCAGCAGCCAAGAGACTAGCGCCGCTTACGAGCAGTACTTC

clone size: many
J gene: TRBJ2-7
V gene: TRBV29-1
D gene: NA
CDR3 protein: CSVPPVGSYEQYF
CDR3 DNA: TGCAGCGTCCCCCCGGTGGGGTCCTACGAGCAGTACTTC

clone size: NA
J gene: TRBJ1-2
V gene: TRBV2
D gene: NA
CDR3 protein: CASKQQGGNYGYTF
CDR3 DNA: TGTGCCAGCAAACAACAGGGAGGTAACTATGGCTACACCTTC

clone size: few
J gene: TRBJ1-4
V gene: TRBV20-1
D gene: NA
CDR3 protein: CSARARGGLGTNEKLFF
CDR3 DNA: TGCAGTGCTAGAGCTCGGGGAGGGCTCGGAACTAATGAAAAACTGTTTTTT

clone size: NA
J gene: TRBJ2-2
V gene: TRBV7-2
D gene: NA
CDR3 protein: CASSPLGGTANTGELFF
CDR3 DNA: TGTGCCAGCAGCCCTTTGGGCGGGACAGCAAACACCGGGGAGCTGTTTTTT

clone size: many
J gene: TRBJ2-5
V gene: TRBV2
D gene: TRBD2
CDR3 protein: CASSVAELAGAAETQYF
CDR3 DNA: TGTGCCAGCAGTGTGGCAGAACTAGCGGGAGCTGCGGAGACCCAGTACTTC

clone size: few
J gene: TRBJ2-7
V gene: TRBV20-1
D gene: TRBD2
CDR3 protein: CSARGLREGSSYEQYF
CDR3 DNA: TGCAGTGCTAGAGGATTACGGGAGGGAAGCTCCTACGAGCAGTACTTC

clone size: many
J gene: TRBJ2-7
V gene: TRBV10-3
D gene: TRBD2
CDR3 protein: CAISDLMTSGRTTYEQYF
CDR3 DNA: TGTGCCATCAGTGACCTTATGACTAGCGGGAGGACGACCTACGAGCAGTACTTC

clone size: few
J gene: TRBJ2-7
V gene: TRBV28
D gene: TRBD1
CDR3 protein: CASRIPPGTGTLYEQYF
CDR3 DNA: TGTGCCAGCAGAATCCCTCCCGGGACAGGGACTCTTTACGAGCAGTACTTC

clone size: NA
J gene: TRBJ2-7
V gene: TRBV6-1
D gene: TRBD2
CDR3 protein: CASSRLAGASSYEQYF
CDR3 DNA: TGTGCCAGCAGCAGACTAGCGGGGGCGAGCTCCTACGAGCAGTACTTC

clone size: many
J gene: TRBJ2-3
V gene: TRBV5-1
D gene: NA
CDR3 protein: CASSARVRTDTQYF
CDR3 DNA: TGCGCCAGCAGCGCAAGGGTTCGGACAGATACGCAGTATTTT